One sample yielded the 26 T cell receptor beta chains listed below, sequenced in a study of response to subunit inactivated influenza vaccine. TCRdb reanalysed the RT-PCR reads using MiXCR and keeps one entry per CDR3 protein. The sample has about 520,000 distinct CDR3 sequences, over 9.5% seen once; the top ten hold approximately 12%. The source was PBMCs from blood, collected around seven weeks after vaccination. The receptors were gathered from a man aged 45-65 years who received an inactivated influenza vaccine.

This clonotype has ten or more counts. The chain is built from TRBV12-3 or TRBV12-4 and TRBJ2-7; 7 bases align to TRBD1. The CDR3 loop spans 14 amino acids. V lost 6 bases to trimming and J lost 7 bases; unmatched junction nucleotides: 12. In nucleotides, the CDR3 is TGTGCCAGCAGCCCCCCTATAAGACAGGGAGAGCAGTACTTC. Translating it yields CASSPPIRQGEQYF.

DNA for the CDR3: TGTGCCAGCAGACCAAGGGATACGCAGTATTTT. Translating gives CASRPRDTQYF. The V gene is TRBV6-2 or TRBV6-3, the J gene TRBJ2-3; D remains unclear. The V end was cut by 6 bases, the J end by 6 bases, with 7 bases between. The CDR3 totals 11 residues. Germline V gene data show CDR1 as MNHEY and CDR2 as SVGEGT.

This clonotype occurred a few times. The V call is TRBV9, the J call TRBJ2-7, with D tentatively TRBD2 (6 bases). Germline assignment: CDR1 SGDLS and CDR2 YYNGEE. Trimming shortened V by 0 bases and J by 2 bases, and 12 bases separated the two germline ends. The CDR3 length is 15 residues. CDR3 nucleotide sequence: TGTGCCAGCAGCGTAGCAGCTAGCGTAACCTACGAGCAGTACTTC. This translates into CASSVAASVTYEQYF. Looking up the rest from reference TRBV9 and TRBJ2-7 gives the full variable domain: DSGVTQTPKHLITATGQRVTLRCSPRSGDLSVYWYQQSLDQGLQFLIQYYNGEERAKGNILERFSAQQFPDLHSELNLSSLELGDSALYFCASSVAASVTYEQYFGPGTRLTVT.

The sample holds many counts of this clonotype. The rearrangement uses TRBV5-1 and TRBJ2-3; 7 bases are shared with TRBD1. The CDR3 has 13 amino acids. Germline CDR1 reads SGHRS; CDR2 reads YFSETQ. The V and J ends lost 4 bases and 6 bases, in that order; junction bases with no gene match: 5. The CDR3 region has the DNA TGCGCCAGCAGCGCCCAACAGGGGGATACGCAGTATTTT. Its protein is CASSAQQGDTQYF.

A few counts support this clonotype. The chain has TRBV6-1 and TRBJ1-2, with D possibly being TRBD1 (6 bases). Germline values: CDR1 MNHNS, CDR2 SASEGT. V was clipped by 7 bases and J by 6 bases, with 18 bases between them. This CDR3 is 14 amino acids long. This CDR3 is CASTFIGTGNGYTF. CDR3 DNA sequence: TGTGCCAGCACCTTCATCGGTACAGGGAATGGCTACACCTTC.

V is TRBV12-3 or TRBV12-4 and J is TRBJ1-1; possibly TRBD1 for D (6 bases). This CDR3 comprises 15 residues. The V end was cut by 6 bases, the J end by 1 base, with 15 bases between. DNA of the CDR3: TGTGCCAGCAGCTGGGGACAAGCAAAGAACACTGAAGCTTTCTTT. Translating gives CASSWGQAKNTEAFF.

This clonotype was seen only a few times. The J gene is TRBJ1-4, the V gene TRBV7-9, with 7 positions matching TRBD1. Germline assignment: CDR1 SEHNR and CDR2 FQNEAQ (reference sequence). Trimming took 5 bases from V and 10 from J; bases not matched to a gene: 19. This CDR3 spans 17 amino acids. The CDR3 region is CASSQPGQHLLGGKLFF. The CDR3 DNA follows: TGTGCCAGCAGCCAACCGGGACAGCATCTGTTAGGCGGAAAACTGTTTTTT.

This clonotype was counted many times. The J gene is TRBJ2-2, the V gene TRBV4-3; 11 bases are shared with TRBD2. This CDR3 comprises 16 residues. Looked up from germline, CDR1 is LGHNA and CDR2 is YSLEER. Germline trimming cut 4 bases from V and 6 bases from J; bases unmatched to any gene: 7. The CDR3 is CASSPHSTSGAGELFF. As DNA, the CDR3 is TGCGCCAGCAGCCCTCATTCGACTAGCGGGGCCGGGGAGCTGTTTTTT.

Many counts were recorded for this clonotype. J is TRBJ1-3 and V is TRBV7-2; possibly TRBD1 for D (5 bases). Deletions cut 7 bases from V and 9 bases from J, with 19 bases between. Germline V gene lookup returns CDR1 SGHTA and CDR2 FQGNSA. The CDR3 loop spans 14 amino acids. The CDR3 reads CASILTGGGGTIYF. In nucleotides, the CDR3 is TGTGCCAGCATCCTCACCGGGGGTGGGGGCACCATATATTTT.

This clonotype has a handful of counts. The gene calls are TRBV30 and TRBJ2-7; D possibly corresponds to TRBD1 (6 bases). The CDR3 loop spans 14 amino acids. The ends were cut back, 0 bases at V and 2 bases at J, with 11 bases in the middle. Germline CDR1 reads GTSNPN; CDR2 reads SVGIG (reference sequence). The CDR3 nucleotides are TGTGCCTGGAGTGTCCAAACAGGGACCTACGAGCAGTACTTC. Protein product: CAWSVQTGTYEQYF.

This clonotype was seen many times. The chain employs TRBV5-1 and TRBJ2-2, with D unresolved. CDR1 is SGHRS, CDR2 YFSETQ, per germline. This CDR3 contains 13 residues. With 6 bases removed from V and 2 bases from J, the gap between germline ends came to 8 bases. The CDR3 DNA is TGCGCCAGCAAACTCTCTAACACCGGGGAGCTGTTTTTT. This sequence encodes CASKLSNTGELFF.

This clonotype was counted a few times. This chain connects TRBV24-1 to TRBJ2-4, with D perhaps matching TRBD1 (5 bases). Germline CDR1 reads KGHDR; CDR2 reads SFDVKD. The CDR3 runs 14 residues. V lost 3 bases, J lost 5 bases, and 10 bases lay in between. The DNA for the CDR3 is TGTGCCACCAGTGATCCCAGGACACAAAACATTCAGTACTTC. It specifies CATSDPRTQNIQYF.

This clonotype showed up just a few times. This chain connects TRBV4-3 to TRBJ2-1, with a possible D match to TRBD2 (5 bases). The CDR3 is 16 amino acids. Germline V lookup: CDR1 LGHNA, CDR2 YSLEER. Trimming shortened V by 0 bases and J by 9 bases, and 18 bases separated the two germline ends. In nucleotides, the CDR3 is TGCGCCAGCAGCCAAGATCTTAATCTAGCAAGGACTGAGCAGTTCTTC. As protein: CASSQDLNLARTEQFF.

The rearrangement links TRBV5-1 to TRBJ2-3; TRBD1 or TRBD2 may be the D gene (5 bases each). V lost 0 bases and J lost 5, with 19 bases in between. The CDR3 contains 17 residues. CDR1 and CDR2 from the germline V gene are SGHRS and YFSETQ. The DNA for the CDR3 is TGCGCCAGCAGCTTGGCCGGGGCAGGGCTGTTAATAGATACGCAGTATTTT. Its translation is CASSLAGAGLLIDTQYF.

This CDR3 reads CASSSRAEGGTDTQYF. The CDR3 coding sequence is TGTGCCAGCAGCTCACGGGCGGAAGGAGGCACAGATACGCAGTATTTT. The rearrangement links TRBV13 to TRBJ2-3; D is ambiguous. Germline V gene data show CDR1 as PRHDT and CDR2 as FYEKMQ (reference sequence). The CDR3 extends over 16 amino acids. V dropped 4 bases and J dropped 1 base, with 15 bases sitting between them.

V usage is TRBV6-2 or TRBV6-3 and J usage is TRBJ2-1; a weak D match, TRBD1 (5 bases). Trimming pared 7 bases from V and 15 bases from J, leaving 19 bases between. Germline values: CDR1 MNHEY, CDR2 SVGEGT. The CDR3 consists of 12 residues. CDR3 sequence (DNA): TGTGCCAGCACCCGCCAGGGTTTTAGGCTGTTCTTC. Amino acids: CASTRQGFRLFF.

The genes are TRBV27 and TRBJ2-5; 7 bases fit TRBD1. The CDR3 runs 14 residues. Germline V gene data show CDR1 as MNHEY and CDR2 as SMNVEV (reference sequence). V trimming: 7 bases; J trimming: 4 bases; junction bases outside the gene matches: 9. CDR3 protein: CASTKTGLGETQYF. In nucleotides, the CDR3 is TGTGCCAGCACCAAGACAGGGTTGGGAGAGACCCAGTACTTC.

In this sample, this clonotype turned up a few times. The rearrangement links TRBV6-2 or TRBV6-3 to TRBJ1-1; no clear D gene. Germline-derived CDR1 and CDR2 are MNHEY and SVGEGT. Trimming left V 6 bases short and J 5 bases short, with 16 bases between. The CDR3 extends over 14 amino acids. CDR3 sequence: CASRGSNLGTEAFF. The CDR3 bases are TGTGCCAGCAGGGGATCAAATTTAGGGACTGAAGCTTTCTTT.

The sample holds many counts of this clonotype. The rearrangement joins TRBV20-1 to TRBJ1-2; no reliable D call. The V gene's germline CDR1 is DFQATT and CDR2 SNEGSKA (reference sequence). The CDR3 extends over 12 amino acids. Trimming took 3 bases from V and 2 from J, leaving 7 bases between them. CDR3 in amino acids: CSASVGNYGYTF. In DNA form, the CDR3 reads TGCAGTGCTAGTGTGGGGAACTATGGCTACACCTTC.

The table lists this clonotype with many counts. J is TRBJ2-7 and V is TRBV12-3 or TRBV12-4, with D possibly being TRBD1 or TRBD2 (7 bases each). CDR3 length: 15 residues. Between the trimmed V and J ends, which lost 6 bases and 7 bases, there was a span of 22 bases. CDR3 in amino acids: CASRRSTGRVWEQYF. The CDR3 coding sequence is TGTGCCAGCAGAAGGTCGACAGGGAGGGTATGGGAGCAGTACTTC.

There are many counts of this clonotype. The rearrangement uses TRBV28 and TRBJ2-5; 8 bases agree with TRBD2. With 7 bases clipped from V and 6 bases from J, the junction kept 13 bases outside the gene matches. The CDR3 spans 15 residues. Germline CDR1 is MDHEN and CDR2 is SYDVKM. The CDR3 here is CASNLSGGREKTQYF. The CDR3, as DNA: TGTGCCAGCAACCTCTCGGGGGGGAGGGAAAAGACCCAGTACTTC. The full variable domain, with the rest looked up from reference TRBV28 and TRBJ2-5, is DVKVTQSSRYLVKRTGEKVFLECVQDMDHENMFWYRQDPGLGLRLIYFSYDVKMKEKGDIPEGYSVSREKKERFSLILESASTNQTSMYLCASNLSGGREKTQYFGPGTRLLVL.

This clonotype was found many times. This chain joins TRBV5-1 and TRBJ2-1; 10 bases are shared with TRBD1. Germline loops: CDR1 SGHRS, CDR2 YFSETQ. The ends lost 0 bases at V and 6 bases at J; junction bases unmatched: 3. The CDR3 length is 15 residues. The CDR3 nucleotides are TGCGCCAGCAGCTTGGCAGGACAGGGGGTCAATGAGCAGTTCTTC. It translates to CASSLAGQGVNEQFF.

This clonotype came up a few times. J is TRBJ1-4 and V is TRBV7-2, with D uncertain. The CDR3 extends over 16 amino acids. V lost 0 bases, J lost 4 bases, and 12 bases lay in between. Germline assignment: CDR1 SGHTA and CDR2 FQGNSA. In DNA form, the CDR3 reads TGTGCCAGCAGCTTAGCGCTCAGAGGGATTAATGAAAAACTGTTTTTT. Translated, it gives CASSLALRGINEKLFF.

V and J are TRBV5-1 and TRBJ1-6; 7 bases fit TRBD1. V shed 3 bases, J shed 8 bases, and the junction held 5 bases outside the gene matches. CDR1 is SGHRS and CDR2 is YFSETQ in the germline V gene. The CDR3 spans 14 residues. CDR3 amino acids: CASSWTGDDSPLHF. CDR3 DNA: TGCGCCAGCAGCTGGACAGGAGACGATTCACCCCTCCACTTT.

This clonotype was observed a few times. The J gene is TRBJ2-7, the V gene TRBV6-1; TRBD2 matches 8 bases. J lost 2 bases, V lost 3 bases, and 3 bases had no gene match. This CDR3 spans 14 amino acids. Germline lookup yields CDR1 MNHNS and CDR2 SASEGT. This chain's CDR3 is CASSDAGGPYEQYF. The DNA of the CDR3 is TGTGCCAGCAGTGATGCGGGGGGCCCCTACGAGCAGTACTTC.

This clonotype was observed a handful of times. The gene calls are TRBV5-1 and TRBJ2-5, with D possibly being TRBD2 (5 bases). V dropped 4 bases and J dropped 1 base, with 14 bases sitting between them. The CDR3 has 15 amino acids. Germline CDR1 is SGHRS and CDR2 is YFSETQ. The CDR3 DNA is TGCGCCAGCAGCCCGCTCCGAGGAGGCCAAGAGACCCAGTACTTC. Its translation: CASSPLRGGQETQYF.